Below, one T cell receptor (beta chain) is given with its context. TCRdb processed the 5' RACE reads anew with MiXCR; each CDR3 protein has one entry. The data hold around 1.7 million distinct CDR3 sequences, with less than 40% observed a single time. The sample belongs to a study of identical twins. Germline V gene lookup returns CDR1 SQVTM and CDR2 ANQGSEA. The CDR3 sequence is 10 residues long. V was shortened by 5 bases and J by 8 bases, with 9 bases between the two germline ends. The rearrangement links TRBV29-1 to TRBJ1-1; D gene uncertain. Sequenced sample: cord blood. The clonotype originates from a newborn girl in good health. The CDR3 loop is CSVLVREAFF. CDR3 DNA: TGCAGCGTTTTGGTACGGGAAGCTTTCTTT.